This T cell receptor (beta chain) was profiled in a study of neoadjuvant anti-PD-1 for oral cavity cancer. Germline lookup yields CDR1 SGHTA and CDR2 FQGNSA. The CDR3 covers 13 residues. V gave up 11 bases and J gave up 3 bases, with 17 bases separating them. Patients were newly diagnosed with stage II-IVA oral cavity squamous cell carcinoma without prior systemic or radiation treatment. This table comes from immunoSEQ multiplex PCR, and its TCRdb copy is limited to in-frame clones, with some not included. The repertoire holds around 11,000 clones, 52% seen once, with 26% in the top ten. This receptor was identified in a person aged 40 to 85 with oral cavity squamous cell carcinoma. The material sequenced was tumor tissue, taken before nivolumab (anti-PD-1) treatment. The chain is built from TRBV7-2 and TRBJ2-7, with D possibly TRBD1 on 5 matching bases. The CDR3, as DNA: TGTGCCTCCAGGGCAGGGTCCTACTACGAGCAGTACTTC. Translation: CASRAGSYYEQYF.